This TCR beta chain stems from a study of T cells in tuberculosis. Per germline, CDR1 MNHNS and CDR2 SASEGT. This CDR3 contains 11 residues. V was trimmed by 6 bases and J by 11 bases, leaving 13 bases between them. Profiled with immunoSEQ multiplex PCR; TCRdb holds only in-frame clones, not every one. The data hold around 45,000 clones, with about 94% observed a single time. The material sequenced was PBMCs. The gene calls are TRBV6-1 and TRBJ1-1; D is possibly TRBD1 (5 bases). This receptor was taken from a donor between 10 and 35 years old with latent tuberculosis or without tuberculosis infection. Some clones in this sample may be carry-over from other donors' samples. DNA of the CDR3: TGTGCCAGCAGGCCCACAGGCTATGCTTTCTTT. This encodes CASRPTGYAFF.